The 7 T cell receptor beta chains in this list originate from one sample, sequenced in a study of blood T cell repertoires in COVID-19. Using immunoSEQ multiplex PCR, the repertoire was profiled, and TCRdb retains in-frame clones only, with some absent. The table has around 260,000 clones, more than 85% seen once. Sequencing was carried out using peripheral blood. The source is a woman in her 30s with COVID-19, enrolled during active disease.

The rearrangement uses TRBV5-1 and TRBJ2-7, with no clear D. V lost 1 base and J 3 bases, leaving 8 bases between the germline ends. The CDR3 is 13 residues long. The germline V gene has CDR1 SGHRS and CDR2 YFSETQ. The CDR3 spells CASSLSDNYEQYF. The CDR3 nucleotides read TGCGCCAGCAGCTTGTCCGACAACTACGAGCAGTACTTC.

The chain couples TRBV6-5 to TRBJ2-3; 11 bases map to TRBD1. J lost 4 bases, V lost 6 bases, and 6 bases had no gene match. CDR1 and CDR2 from the germline V gene are MNHEY and SVGAGI. There are 15 residues in the CDR3. CDR3 region: CASSLRTGGADTQYF. CDR3 DNA: TGTGCCAGCAGCCTCCGGACAGGGGGCGCAGATACGCAGTATTTT.

J is TRBJ2-1 and V is TRBV27; 9 positions match TRBD1. The CDR3 extends over 15 amino acids. With V trimmed by 3 bases and J by 6 bases, 6 bases remained unmatched. In germline, CDR1 is MNHEY, CDR2 SMNVEV (reference sequence). The CDR3 here is CASSFMGQGANEQFF. The CDR3 DNA follows: TGTGCCAGCAGTTTCATGGGACAGGGTGCCAATGAGCAGTTCTTC.

The chain couples TRBV28 to TRBJ2-6, with 7 positions matching TRBD1. Germline lookup yields CDR1 MDHEN and CDR2 SYDVKM. The junction had 15 bases not matched to a gene; V was cut back by 6 bases and J by 4 bases. CDR3 size: 18 residues. CDR3 nucleotides: TGTGCCAGCAGGGGAACGACAGGGCCTGTCTCAGGGGCCAACGTCCTGACTTTC. Translation: CASRGTTGPVSGANVLTF.

This clone was detected once. The rearrangement uses TRBV6-2 or TRBV6-3 and TRBJ1-2; 8 bases line up with TRBD1. Per germline, CDR1 MNHEY and CDR2 SVGEGT. V dropped 3 bases and J dropped 6; count of bases not matched to a gene: 3. This CDR3 spans 13 amino acids. The CDR3 nucleotides read TGTGCCAGCAGTTATCCAGGGGGCGATGGCTACACCTTC. Translating gives CASSYPGGDGYTF.

The gene calls are TRBV7-2 and TRBJ2-3; 10 bases fit TRBD2. This CDR3 contains 17 residues. With 4 bases clipped from V and 1 base from J, the junction kept 8 bases outside the gene matches. The germline V gene has CDR1 SGHTA and CDR2 FQGNSA. The CDR3: CASSWAGSGRGTDTQYF. The CDR3 DNA follows: TGTGCCAGCAGCTGGGCGGGGAGCGGGAGGGGCACAGATACGCAGTATTTT.

CDR3 sequence reads: CATSDKLAGSSGANVLTF. CDR3 nucleotide sequence: TGTGCCACCAGTGATAAGTTAGCGGGGAGCTCTGGGGCCAACGTCCTGACTTTC. V usage is TRBV24-1 and J usage is TRBJ2-6, with 8 bases that match TRBD2. This CDR3 region has 18 residues. V was clipped by 3 bases and J by 0 bases; unmatched bases: 6. CDR1 KGHDR and CDR2 SFDVKD come from the germline V gene.